Sequencing of this T cell receptor beta chain was carried out in a study of PD-1 blockade in classical Hodgkin lymphoma. Study-wide results and caveats: Patients who responded completely had about the same baseline diversity as newly diagnosed patients.

As for time point: cycle 4 day 1 (C4D1), after around six weeks of nivolumab. Relapse after autologous stem cell transplantation occurred in every patient, and brentuximab vedotin exposure varied. Trimming took off 0 bases at V and 6 bases at J, with 10 bases between the two ends. The CDR3 length is 14 residues. Germline values: CDR1 SGHRS, CDR2 YFSETQ. In this sample, this clone turned up a few times. Its antigen is undetermined. This table comes from immunoSEQ multiplex PCR, and its TCRdb copy is limited to in-frame clones, with some not included. The data contain 25,000 to 35,000 clones, roughly 72% of them singletons.

The clonotype originates from a human donor with classical Hodgkin lymphoma. Sequencing was performed on peripheral blood mononuclear cells (PBMCs), taken before the fourth cycle of nivolumab. The chain joins TRBV5-1 to TRBJ2-1; the D is unclear. CDR3 nucleotide sequence: TGCGCCAGCAGCTTGGACGCCGTAGGCAATGAGCAGTTCTTC. Translated: CASSLDAVGNEQFF.